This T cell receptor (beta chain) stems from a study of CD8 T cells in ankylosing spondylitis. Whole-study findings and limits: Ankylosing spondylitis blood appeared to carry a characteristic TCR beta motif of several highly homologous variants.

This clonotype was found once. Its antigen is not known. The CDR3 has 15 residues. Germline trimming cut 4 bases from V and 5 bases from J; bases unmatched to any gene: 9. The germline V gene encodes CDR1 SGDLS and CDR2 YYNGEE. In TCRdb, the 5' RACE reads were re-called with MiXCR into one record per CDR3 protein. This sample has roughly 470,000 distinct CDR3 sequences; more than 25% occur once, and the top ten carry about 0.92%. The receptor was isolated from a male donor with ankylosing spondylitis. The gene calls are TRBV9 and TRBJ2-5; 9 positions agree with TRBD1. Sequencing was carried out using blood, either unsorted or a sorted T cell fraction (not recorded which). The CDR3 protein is CASSPGGQGRETQYF. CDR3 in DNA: TGTGCCAGCAGCCCCGGGGGACAGGGTAGGGAGACCCAGTACTTC.